These T cell receptor beta chains were read from a single sample in a study of blood T cell repertoires in COVID-19. Repertoires were generated with immunoSEQ multiplex PCR, while TCRdb's copy carries only in-frame clones and drops some. The table includes 310,000 or so clones, 87% detected once. Sample: peripheral blood. Receptors were obtained from a man in his fifties with active or convalescent COVID-19. The CDR3 runs from the conserved cysteine through the conserved F or W. Fields, in order: J gene, V gene, CDR3 length, clone size, CDR3 protein. Rows may omit the clone size; those that give it use once, few, many or a size class.

TRBJ1-1 TRBV19 16 - CASSIKRTGGRAEAFF
TRBJ1-1 TRBV7-9 12 - CASSLWPGLAFF
TRBJ2-3 TRBV27 16 - CASRLFGRLDTDTQYF
TRBJ1-1 TRBV18 13 - CASSDRTDREAFF
TRBJ2-7 TRBV6-5 15 - CASLYGPSGAYEQYF
TRBJ2-5 TRBV18 16 - CASSPVVGRVQETQYF
TRBJ1-5 TRBV28 15 - CASSPWDRGDQPQHF
TRBJ2-7 TRBV11-2 15 - CASSYGQGGFYEQYF
TRBJ2-3 TRBV28 14 once CASSFRQETDTQYF
TRBJ1-1 TRBV5-1 16 - CASSLDGTREEVEAFF
TRBJ2-3 TRBV10-3 15 - CAISPDRDGKDTQYF
TRBJ2-1 TRBV5-4 13 - CASSLPGGNEQFF
TRBJ1-4 TRBV9 16 once CASSVAQGSTNEKLFF
TRBJ1-1 TRBV3-1/TRBV3-2 15 once CASSQDWQGGTEAFF
TRBJ1-2 TRBV6-5 14 - CASSYSGQGGGYTF
TRBJ1-2 TRBV24-1 16 - CATSDGAGPPNYGYTF
TRBJ1-1 TRBV11-3 14 - CASSPGGGNTEAFF
TRBJ2-1 TRBV9 12 - CASSVVANEQFF
TRBJ1-6 TRBV28 16 - CASSSWDRGTNSPLHF
TRBJ2-7 TRBV7-6 18 - CASSSGLAGVGGDYEQYF